One sample yielded the 25 T cell receptor beta chains listed below, sequenced in a study of blood T cell repertoires in COVID-19. Profiling relied on immunoSEQ multiplex PCR, and the TCRdb table lists in-frame clones only, not all of them. The sample shows roughly 160,000 clones, 90% of them seen only once. Sequenced: peripheral blood. The receptors here all came from a man aged 50-60 years with acute or convalescent COVID-19.

The chain has TRBV19 and TRBJ1-2, with D tentatively TRBD1 (6 bases). Trimming left V 10 bases short and J 4 bases short, with 10 bases between. Germline V gene sequence: CDR1 LNHDA, CDR2 SQIVND (reference sequence). CDR3 size: 11 residues. The CDR3 DNA reads TGTGCCACCACCAGGGGCTATGGCTACACCTTC. This gives the protein CATTRGYGYTF.

The chain carries TRBV19 and TRBJ1-1, with D unresolved. Trimming removed 10 bases at V and 1 base at J, with 25 bases between. The CDR3 is 17 residues long. Germline CDR1 and CDR2: LNHDA and SQIVND (reference sequence). The CDR3 region is CATRHTAHPSGNTEAFF. CDR3 coding DNA: TGTGCCACCCGACATACTGCTCACCCCAGCGGGAACACTGAAGCTTTCTTT.

V usage is TRBV6-5 and J usage is TRBJ1-6, with D possibly matching TRBD1 (6 bases). CDR1 is MNHEY, CDR2 SVGAGI, per germline. V lost 6 bases and J lost 7, with 16 bases in between. The CDR3 is 15 amino acids. CDR3 DNA sequence: TGTGCCAGCAGGTTATGGACAGACCGGAATTCACCCCTCCACTTT. This sequence encodes CASRLWTDRNSPLHF.

This clone has a single count. Other DNA sequences within the sample encode an identical CDR3. This chain uses TRBV5-1 with TRBJ2-3; 8 bases agree with TRBD1. Germline values: CDR1 SGHRS, CDR2 YFSETQ. The CDR3 is 15 amino acids. The J segment lost 4 bases and the V segment lost 4 bases, leaving 8 bases of the junction unmatched. CDR3 sequence (DNA): TGCGCCAGCAGCCCCGGCAGGGGGCGGGCAGATACGCAGTATTTT. Amino acid sequence: CASSPGRGRADTQYF.

V gene TRBV2 combines with J gene TRBJ1-1; 8 nucleotides agree with TRBD1. CDR3 length: 16 amino acids. The J segment lost 4 bases and the V segment lost 4 bases, leaving 11 bases of the junction unmatched. The V gene's germline CDR1 is SNHLY and CDR2 FYNNEI. DNA of the CDR3: TGTGCCAGCAGTGTGGTCCAGGGGGCGGTAGGCACTGAAGCTTTCTTT. Translation gives CASSVVQGAVGTEAFF. The full variable domain, completed using reference TRBV2 and TRBJ1-1, is EPEVTQTPSHQVTQMGQEVILRCVPISNHLYFYWYRQILGQKVEFLVSFYNNEISEKSEIFDDQFSVERPDGSNFTLKIRSTKLEDSAMYFCASSVVQGAVGTEAFFGQGTRLTVV.

V usage is TRBV18 and J usage is TRBJ1-4; D call uncertain. CDR1 KGHSH and CDR2 LQKENI come from the germline V gene. This CDR3 is 15 amino acids long. V was pared by 2 bases and J by 0 bases, with 7 bases between. CDR3 loop: CASSPNSATNEKLFF. CDR3 coding DNA: TGTGCCAGCTCACCAAACAGTGCAACTAATGAAAAACTGTTTTTT.

This chain links TRBV7-9 with TRBJ1-3; D might be TRBD1 (6 bases). This CDR3 is 17 amino acids long. CDR1 is SEHNR, CDR2 FQNEAQ, per germline (reference sequence). V lost 5 bases and J lost 2, with 19 bases in between. The CDR3 region has the DNA TGTGCCAGCAGCGGGGGGGAAACAGGGCGCACTGGAAACACCATATATTTT. Translated: CASSGGETGRTGNTIYF.

The chain carries TRBV6-5 and TRBJ2-2, with D perhaps TRBD2 (5 bases). Trimming left V 0 bases short and J 4 bases short, with 9 bases between. The CDR3 is 15 residues long. Germline CDR1 is MNHEY and CDR2 is SVGAGI. CDR3 bases: TGTGCCAGCAGTTACTCGCGAACTAGCACCGGGGAGCTGTTTTTT. Its protein is CASSYSRTSTGELFF.

The V and J genes are TRBV6-6 and TRBJ2-7; D possibly corresponds to TRBD1 (5 bases). This CDR3 spans 11 amino acids. Per germline, CDR1 MNHNY and CDR2 SVGAGI (reference sequence). V was cut by 5 bases and J by 4 bases, with 6 bases left in between. CDR3 nucleotide sequence: TGTGCCAGCAGTAACAGGTACGAGCAGTACGTC. This encodes CASSNRYEQYV.

The table lists this clone with a few counts. The V gene is TRBV28, the J gene TRBJ1-5; the match to TRBD1 covers 8 bases. CDR3 size: 15 residues. Losses at the gene ends were 4 bases for V and 5 bases for J; bases not matched to a gene: 7. Germline values: CDR1 MDHEN, CDR2 SYDVKM. The CDR3 region is CASSYEDRAYQPQHF. In nucleotides, the CDR3 is TGTGCCAGCAGTTATGAGGACAGGGCGTATCAGCCCCAGCATTTT.

This clone turned up a few times. The chain has TRBV19 and TRBJ1-4; D might be TRBD1 (6 bases). Germline V lookup: CDR1 LNHDA, CDR2 SQIVND (reference sequence). Deletions cut 4 bases from V and 8 bases from J, with 14 bases between. This CDR3 region has 14 residues. The CDR3 loop reads CASSTTGTKEKLFF. CDR3 bases: TGTGCCAGTAGTACCACCGGGACAAAAGAAAAACTGTTTTTT.

The gene calls are TRBV7-8 and TRBJ2-1; 9 bases align to TRBD2. Trimming cost V 5 bases and J 3 bases; bases outside gene matches: 5. CDR1 is SGHVS, CDR2 FQNEAQ, per germline. This CDR3 spans 15 amino acids. CDR3 DNA sequence: TGTGCCAGCAGCCCGAGAGCGGGGGGCTACAATGAGCAGTTCTTC. This translates into CASSPRAGGYNEQFF.

The V call is TRBV18, the J call TRBJ1-6, with D possibly matching TRBD1 (5 bases). V was pared by 2 bases and J by 9 bases, with 14 bases between. This CDR3 is 15 amino acids long. The V gene's germline CDR1 is KGHSH and CDR2 LQKENI. CDR3 sequence reads: CASSPGRTGVSPLHF. DNA of the CDR3: TGTGCCAGCTCACCAGGTAGGACGGGGGTTTCACCCCTCCACTTT.

The rearrangement links TRBV30 to TRBJ1-5; the match to TRBD1 covers 12 bases. Trimming took 2 bases from V and 6 from J; bases not matched to a gene: 5. The germline V gene encodes CDR1 GTSNPN and CDR2 SVGIG (reference sequence). The length of the CDR3 is 15 residues. The CDR3 sequence is CAWSSGTGGSQPQHF. In DNA, the CDR3 is TGTGCCTGGAGTTCAGGGACAGGGGGCAGTCAGCCCCAGCATTTT.

The chain joins TRBV19 to TRBJ2-1; 10 bases fit TRBD2. The germline gives CDR1 LNHDA, CDR2 SQIVND (reference sequence). Trimming cost V 10 bases and J 0 bases; bases outside gene matches: 6. This CDR3 is built from 15 residues. The CDR3 loop is CATLAGGNSYNEQFF. The CDR3 nucleotides read TGTGCCACCTTAGCGGGAGGCAACTCCTACAATGAGCAGTTCTTC.

This rearrangement joins TRBV24-1 to TRBJ2-1; 11 bases map to TRBD1. The CDR3 runs 16 residues. CDR1 KGHDR and CDR2 SFDVKD come from the germline V gene. V lost 3 bases, J lost 12 bases, and 12 bases stayed unmatched. CDR3 sequence reads: CATSDGARTGGFRQFF. The CDR3 coding sequence is TGTGCCACCAGTGATGGGGCCCGGACAGGGGGCTTTCGGCAGTTCTTC.

The V call is TRBV27, the J call TRBJ2-1, with a possible D match to TRBD2 (6 bases). CDR1 is MNHEY and CDR2 is SMNVEV in the germline V gene (reference sequence). This CDR3 has 15 residues. Trimming removed 6 bases at V and 5 bases at J, with 17 bases between. The CDR3 loop is CASSPGTGGNNEQFF. CDR3 DNA: TGTGCCAGCAGCCCCGGGACTGGAGGAAACAATGAGCAGTTCTTC.

The J gene is TRBJ2-7, the V gene TRBV4-2, with TRBD1 matching over 10 bases. The CDR3 totals 18 residues. V shed 0 bases and J 2 bases; nucleotides not matched to a gene: 10. In germline, CDR1 is LGHNA, CDR2 YNFKEQ. CDR3 nucleotides: TGTGCCAGCAGCCAAGATTCGTTAGGGACAGGGGAGACCTACGAGCAGTACTTC. Translating it yields CASSQDSLGTGETYEQYF.

V gene TRBV29-1 combines with J gene TRBJ2-6; D ambiguous. The CDR3 totals 14 residues. The V end lost 4 bases, the J end lost 1 base, and 8 bases lay between the germline ends. Germline assignment: CDR1 SQVTM and CDR2 ANQGSEA. The DNA of the CDR3 is TGCAGCGTTGGGGCCGAGTCTGGGGCCAACGTCCTGACTTTC. As protein: CSVGAESGANVLTF.

The chain couples TRBV9 to TRBJ2-6, with TRBD1 identical over 9 bases. CDR1 and CDR2 from the germline V gene are SGDLS and YYNGEE. The CDR3 spans 17 residues. Trimming removed 3 bases from V and 0 bases from J; junction bases left unmatched: 4. CDR3 nucleotides: TGTGCCAGCAGCGAGGGACAGGGATCCTCTGGGGCCAACGTCCTGACTTTC. Residues: CASSEGQGSSGANVLTF. The complete variable domain, with remaining parts taken from reference TRBV9 and TRBJ2-6, reads DSGVTQTPKHLITATGQRVTLRCSPRSGDLSVYWYQQSLDQGLQFLIQYYNGEERAKGNILERFSAQQFPDLHSELNLSSLELGDSALYFCASSEGQGSSGANVLTFGAGSRLTVL.

CDR3: CASSAALPRTNEKLFF. CDR3 bases: TGTGCCAGCAGCGCGGCTCTACCTCGAACTAATGAAAAACTGTTTTTT. This chain connects TRBV7-8 to TRBJ1-4; D not resolved. Germline values: CDR1 SGHVS, CDR2 FQNEAQ. The CDR3 runs 16 residues. V lost 5 bases and J 1 base, leaving 14 bases between the germline ends.

The chain uses TRBV28 and TRBJ2-7; D remains unclear. V gave up 2 bases and J gave up 5 bases, with 13 bases separating them. Germline V CDR1 and CDR2: MDHEN, SYDVKM. The CDR3 has 14 amino acids. The CDR3 DNA reads TGTGCCAGCAGTTTAGTAGCTACCTATCACGAGCAGTACTTC. Protein: CASSLVATYHEQYF.

The chain has TRBV27 and TRBJ1-1; no clear D gene. Germline V lookup: CDR1 MNHEY, CDR2 SMNVEV (reference sequence). V shed 4 bases and J shed 5 bases, with 5 bases lying between them. CDR3 length: 11 amino acids. The CDR3 region has the DNA TGTGCCAGCAGTTCGGGGACTGAAGCTTTCTTT. The encoded protein is CASSSGTEAFF.

The rearrangement uses TRBV5-1 and TRBJ1-2, with D perhaps matching TRBD1 (5 bases). Germline loops: CDR1 SGHRS, CDR2 YFSETQ. Trimming stripped 6 bases from V and 4 bases from J, with 19 bases between. The CDR3 contains 15 residues. For the CDR3, the DNA is TGCGCCAGCACCACGGAAGGTGGGGCGCCCTATGGCTACACCTTC. It yields the protein CASTTEGGAPYGYTF. The entire variable domain, with the rest obtained from reference TRBV5-1 and TRBJ1-2, is as follows: KAGVTQTPRYLIKTRGQQVTLSCSPISGHRSVSWYQQTPGQGLQFLFEYFSETQRNKGNFPGRFSGRQFSNSRSEMNVSTLELGDSALYLCASTTEGGAPYGYTFGSGTRLTVV.

J is TRBJ2-7 and V is TRBV3-1 (or the pseudogene TRBV3-2); a weak D match, TRBD2 (5 bases). Germline-derived CDR1 and CDR2 are LGHDT and YNNKEL (reference sequence). This CDR3 has 14 amino acids. Trimming took off 2 bases at V and 4 bases at J, with 12 bases between the two ends. CDR3: CASSQNEGLYEQYF. CDR3 DNA: TGTGCCAGCAGCCAAAATGAGGGTTTGTACGAGCAGTACTTC.